Below are 9 T cell receptor beta chains sequenced from a single sample in a study of CD8 T cells in Susac syndrome. Random hexamers were used to reverse transcribe the RNA input (about 0.5 to 1 ug). Each CDR3 protein is one row after TCRdb ran MiXCR on the immunoSEQ multiplex PCR reads. The data contain about 300,000 distinct CDR3 sequences, approximately 85% of them singletons. The sequenced sample consisted of CD8+ T cells from PBMCs. The receptors here all came from a human donor with multiple sclerosis.

This clonotype has more than one count but fewer than ten. The chain employs TRBV4-1 and TRBJ2-7; D gene ambiguous. V lost 6 bases and J 2 bases, leaving 17 bases between the germline ends. The V gene's germline CDR1 is MGHRA and CDR2 YSYEKL. The CDR3 totals 15 residues. The CDR3 nucleotides are TGCGCCAGCAGTCATCAGACGTCCTCCACCTACGAGCAGTACTTC. This codes for CASSHQTSSTYEQYF.

The gene calls are TRBV19 and TRBJ2-7; D is unclear. V lost 5 bases to trimming and J lost 0 bases, with 17 bases between them. CDR1 and CDR2 from the germline V gene are LNHDA and SQIVND (reference sequence). The CDR3 is 16 amino acids. CDR3 region: CASSPVPTGISYEQYF. CDR3 coding DNA: TGTGCCAGTAGTCCCGTCCCGACTGGGATCTCCTACGAGCAGTACTTC.

The chain is built from TRBV18 and TRBJ2-7; no firm D call. This CDR3 region has 13 residues. Per germline, CDR1 KGHSH and CDR2 LQKENI. Trimming pared 6 bases from V and 7 bases from J, leaving 16 bases between. The CDR3 DNA reads as TGTGCCAGCTCTCCCACTGACTCCGCAGAGCAGTACTTC. Protein: CASSPTDSAEQYF.

The chain carries TRBV4-3 and TRBJ1-1; D not resolved. CDR3 length: 15 amino acids. From germline, CDR1 is LGHNA and CDR2 YSLEER. V was clipped by 0 bases and J by 8 bases, with 16 bases between them. The CDR3 spells CASSQDTPGVGEAFF. CDR3 DNA sequence: TGCGCCAGCAGCCAAGACACCCCAGGCGTCGGAGAAGCTTTCTTT.

The chain links TRBV7-9 to TRBJ2-5, with 7 positions matching TRBD1. The CDR3 runs to 16 residues. Losses at the gene ends were 2 bases for V and 5 bases for J; bases not matched to a gene: 11. CDR1 is SEHNR and CDR2 is FQNEAQ in the germline V gene (reference sequence). Here the CDR3 reads CASSLWLQGSRETQYF. As DNA, the CDR3 is TGTGCCAGCAGCTTATGGTTACAGGGGTCGCGGGAGACCCAGTACTTC.

This sequence joins TRBV19 and TRBJ2-7, with D perhaps being TRBD1 or TRBD2 (5 bases each). CDR1 LNHDA and CDR2 SQIVND come from the germline V gene (reference sequence). The CDR3 extends over 16 amino acids. The ends were cut back, 5 bases at V and 6 bases at J, with 23 bases in the middle. The CDR3 spells CASSPRGETTGLEQYF. CDR3 nucleotide sequence: TGTGCCAGTAGTCCACGGGGCGAGACTACGGGGCTCGAGCAGTACTTC.

The gene calls are TRBV7-2 and TRBJ2-7; D perhaps matches TRBD2 (6 bases). Per the germline V gene, CDR1 is SGHTA and CDR2 is FQGNSA. The CDR3 spans 13 residues. Trimming took off 5 bases at V and 5 bases at J, with 13 bases between the two ends. DNA for the CDR3: TGTGCCAGCAGCCCCGGGGGTGAAAACGAGCAGTACTTC. It is translated as CASSPGGENEQYF.

The CDR3 nucleotides are TGCAGTGCTAGAGATACAGGGACAGCACAAGAGACCCAGTACTTC. Protein: CSARDTGTAQETQYF. The V call is TRBV20-1, the J call TRBJ2-5; the match to TRBD1 covers 7 bases. Germline CDR1 and CDR2: DFQATT and SNEGSKA (reference sequence). After removal of 0 bases from V and 2 bases from J, the junction contained 6 bases not matched to a gene. CDR3 size: 15 residues.

This clonotype was recorded a few times. The chain carries TRBV11-1 and TRBJ2-2; D gene ambiguous. Germline V lookup: CDR1 SGHAT, CDR2 FQDESV (reference sequence). CDR3 size: 14 residues. V shed 0 bases and J shed 4 bases, with 6 bases lying between them. CDR3 loop: CASSLAPVTGELFF. CDR3 DNA sequence: TGTGCCAGCAGCTTAGCGCCTGTCACCGGGGAGCTGTTTTTT.